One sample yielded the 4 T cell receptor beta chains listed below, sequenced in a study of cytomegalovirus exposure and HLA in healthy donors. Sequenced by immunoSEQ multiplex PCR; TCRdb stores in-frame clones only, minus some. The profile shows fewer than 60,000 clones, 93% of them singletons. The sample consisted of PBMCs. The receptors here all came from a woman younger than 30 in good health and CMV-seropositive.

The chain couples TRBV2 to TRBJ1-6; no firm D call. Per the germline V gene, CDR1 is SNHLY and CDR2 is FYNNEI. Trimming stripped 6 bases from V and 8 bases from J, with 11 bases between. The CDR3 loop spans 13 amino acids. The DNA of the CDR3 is TGTGCCAGCAGGCCCGGCGGGGATTCACCCCTCCACTTT. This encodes CASRPGGDSPLHF.

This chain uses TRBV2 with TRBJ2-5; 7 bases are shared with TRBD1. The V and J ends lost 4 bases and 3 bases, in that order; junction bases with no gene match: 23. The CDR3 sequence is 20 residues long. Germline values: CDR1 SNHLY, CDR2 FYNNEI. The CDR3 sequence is CASSVPSNLGSGGQKETQYF. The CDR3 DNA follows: TGTGCCAGCAGTGTCCCAAGTAATTTAGGGAGTGGGGGACAGAAAGAGACCCAGTACTTC.

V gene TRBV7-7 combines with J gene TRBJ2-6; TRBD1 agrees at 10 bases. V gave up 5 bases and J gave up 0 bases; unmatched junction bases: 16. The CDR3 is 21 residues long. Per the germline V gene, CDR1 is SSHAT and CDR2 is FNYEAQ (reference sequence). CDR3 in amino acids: CASSPYPGDRGSHSGANVLTF. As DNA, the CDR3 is TGTGCCAGCAGCCCCTATCCCGGGGACAGGGGTTCCCACTCTGGGGCCAACGTCCTGACTTTC.

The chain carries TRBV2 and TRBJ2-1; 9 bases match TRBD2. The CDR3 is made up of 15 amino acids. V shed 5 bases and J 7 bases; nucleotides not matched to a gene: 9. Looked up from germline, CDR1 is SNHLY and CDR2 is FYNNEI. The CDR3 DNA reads TGTGCCAGCAGTCCCCAGCGGGGGGCGAGTAATGAGCAGTTCTTC. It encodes CASSPQRGASNEQFF.